This TCR beta chain was documented in a study of blood T cell repertoires in COVID-19. The length of the CDR3 is 14 residues. This table comes from immunoSEQ multiplex PCR, and its TCRdb copy is limited to in-frame clones, with some not included. The table has 230,000 or so clones, around 85% seen once. This sequence joins TRBV21-1 and TRBJ1-1; the D call of TRBD1 is as the table states it, not checked on the DNA. TRBV21-1 is classified as a pseudogene. This receptor was obtained from a human donor in a cohort sampled during active COVID-19. The sample consisted of peripheral blood. DNA for the CDR3: TGTGCCAGCAGCAAAGAGAAGGACAGCACTGAAGCTTTCTTT. This codes for CASSKEKDSTEAFF.